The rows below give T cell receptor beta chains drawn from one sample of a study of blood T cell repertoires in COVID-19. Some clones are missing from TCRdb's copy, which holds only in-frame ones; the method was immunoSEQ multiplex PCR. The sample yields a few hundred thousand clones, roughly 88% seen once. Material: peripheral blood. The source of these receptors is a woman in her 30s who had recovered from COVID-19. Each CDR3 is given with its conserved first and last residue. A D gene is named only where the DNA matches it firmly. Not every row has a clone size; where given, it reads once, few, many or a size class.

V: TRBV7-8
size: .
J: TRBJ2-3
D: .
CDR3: CASSSSGGRTDTQYF
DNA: TGTGCCAGCAGCTCGTCCGGGGGGCGCACAGATACGCAGTATTTT

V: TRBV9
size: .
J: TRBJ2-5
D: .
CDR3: CASSPGTPAVETQYF
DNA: TGTGCCAGCAGCCCGGGGACACCGGCGGTGGAGACCCAGTACTTC

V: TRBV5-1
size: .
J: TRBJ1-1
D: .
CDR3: CASGPGTQGAEAFF
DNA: TGCGCCAGCGGGCCCGGGACACAGGGCGCTGAAGCTTTCTTT

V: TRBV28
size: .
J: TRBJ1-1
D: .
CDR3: CASSLQMNTEAFF
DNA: TGTGCCAGCAGTTTACAGATGAACACTGAAGCTTTCTTT

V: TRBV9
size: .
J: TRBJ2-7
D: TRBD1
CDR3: CASSPQGQVSYEQYF
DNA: TGTGCCAGCAGCCCCCAGGGACAGGTTTCCTACGAGCAGTACTTC

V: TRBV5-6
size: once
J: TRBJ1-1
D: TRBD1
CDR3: CASTWDRLNTEAFF
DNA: TGTGCCAGCACCTGGGACAGGTTGAACACTGAAGCTTTCTTT

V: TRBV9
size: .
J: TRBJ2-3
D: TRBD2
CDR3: CASSVWTSGGFSTDTQYF
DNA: TGTGCCAGCAGCGTTTGGACTAGCGGGGGGTTCAGTACAGATACGCAGTATTTT

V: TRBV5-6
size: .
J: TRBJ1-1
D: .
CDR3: CASSPPQGTEAFF
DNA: TGTGCCAGCAGCCCCCCTCAGGGGACTGAAGCTTTCTTT

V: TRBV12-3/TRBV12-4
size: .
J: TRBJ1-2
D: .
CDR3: CASSREYYGYTF
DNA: TGTGCCAGCAGTCGAGAATACTATGGCTACACCTTC

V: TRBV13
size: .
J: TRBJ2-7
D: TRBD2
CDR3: CASSLEAGEFSYEQYF
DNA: TGTGCCAGCAGCTTAGAAGCGGGGGAATTCTCCTACGAGCAGTACTTC

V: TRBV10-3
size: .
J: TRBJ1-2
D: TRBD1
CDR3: CAISEQGANYGYTF
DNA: TGTGCCATCAGTGAGCAGGGGGCCAACTATGGCTACACCTTC

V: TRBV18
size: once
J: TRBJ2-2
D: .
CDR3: CASSIFPKTVKNTGELFF
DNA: TGTGCCAGCTCAATTTTCCCAAAAACAGTGAAAAACACCGGGGAGCTGTTTTTT